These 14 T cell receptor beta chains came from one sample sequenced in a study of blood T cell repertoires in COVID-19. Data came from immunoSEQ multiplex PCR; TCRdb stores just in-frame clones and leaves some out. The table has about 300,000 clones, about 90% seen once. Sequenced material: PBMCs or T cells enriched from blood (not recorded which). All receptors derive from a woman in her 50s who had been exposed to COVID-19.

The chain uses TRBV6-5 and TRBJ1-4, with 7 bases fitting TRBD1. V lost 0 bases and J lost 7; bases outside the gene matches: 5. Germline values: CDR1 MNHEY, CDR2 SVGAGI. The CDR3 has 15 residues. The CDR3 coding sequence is TGTGCCAGCAGTTACTCGAACTCAGGGGGTGAAAAACTGTTTTTT. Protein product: CASSYSNSGGEKLFF.

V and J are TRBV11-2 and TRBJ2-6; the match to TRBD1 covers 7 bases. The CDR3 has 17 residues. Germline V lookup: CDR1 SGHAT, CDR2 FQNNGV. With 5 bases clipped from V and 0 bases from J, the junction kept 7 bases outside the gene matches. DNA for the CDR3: TGTGCCAGCAGCCCTGGGACAGCCCCCTCTGGGGCCAACGTCCTGACTTTC. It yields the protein CASSPGTAPSGANVLTF.

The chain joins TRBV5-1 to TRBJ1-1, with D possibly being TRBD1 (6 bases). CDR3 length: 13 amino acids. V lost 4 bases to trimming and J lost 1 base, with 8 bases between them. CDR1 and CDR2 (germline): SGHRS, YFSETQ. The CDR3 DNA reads TGCGCCAGCAGCCCGGGACAGAACACTGAAGCTTTCTTT. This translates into CASSPGQNTEAFF. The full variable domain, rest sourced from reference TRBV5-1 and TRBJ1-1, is KAGVTQTPRYLIKTRGQQVTLSCSPISGHRSVSWYQQTPGQGLQFLFEYFSETQRNKGNFPGRFSGRQFSNSRSEMNVSTLELGDSALYLCASSPGQNTEAFFGQGTRLTVV.

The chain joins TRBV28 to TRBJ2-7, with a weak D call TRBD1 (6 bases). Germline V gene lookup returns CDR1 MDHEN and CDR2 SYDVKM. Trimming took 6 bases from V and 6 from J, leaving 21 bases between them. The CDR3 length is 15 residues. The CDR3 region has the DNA TGTGCCAGCAGCTCGAACAGGGATCGGTTTTCCGAGCAGTACTTC. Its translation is CASSSNRDRFSEQYF.

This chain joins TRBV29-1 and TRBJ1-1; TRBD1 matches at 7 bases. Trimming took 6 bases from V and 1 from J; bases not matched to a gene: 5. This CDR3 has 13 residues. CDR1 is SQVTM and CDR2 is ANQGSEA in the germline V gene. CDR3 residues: CSVDRARNTEAFF. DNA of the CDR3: TGCAGCGTCGACAGGGCGAGGAACACTGAAGCTTTCTTT. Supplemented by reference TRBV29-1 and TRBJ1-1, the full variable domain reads SAVISQKPSRDICQRGTSLTIQCQVDSQVTMMFWYRQQPGQSLTLIATANQGSEATYESGFVIDKFPISRPNLTFSTLTVSNMSPEDSSIYLCSVDRARNTEAFFGQGTRLTVV.

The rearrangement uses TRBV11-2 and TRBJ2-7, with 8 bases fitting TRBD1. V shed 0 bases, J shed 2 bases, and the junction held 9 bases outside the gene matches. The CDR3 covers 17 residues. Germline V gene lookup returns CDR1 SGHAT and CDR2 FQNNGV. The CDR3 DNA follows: TGTGCCAGCAGCTTAGATCAGTTAAGACAGGGGACCTACGAGCAGTACTTC. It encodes CASSLDQLRQGTYEQYF.

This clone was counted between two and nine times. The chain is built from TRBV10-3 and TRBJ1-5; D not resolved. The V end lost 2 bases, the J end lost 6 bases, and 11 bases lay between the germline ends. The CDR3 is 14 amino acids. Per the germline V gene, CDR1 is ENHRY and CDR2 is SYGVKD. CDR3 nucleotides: TGTGCCATCAGTGAGGGGTGGGGAGGTCAGCCCCAGCATTTT. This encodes CAISEGWGGQPQHF.

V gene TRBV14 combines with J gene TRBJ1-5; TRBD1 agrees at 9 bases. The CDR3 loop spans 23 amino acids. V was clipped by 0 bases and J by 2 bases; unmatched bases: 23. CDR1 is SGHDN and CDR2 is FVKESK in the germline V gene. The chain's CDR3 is CASSQESARRVVMTGGRNQPQHF. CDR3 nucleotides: TGTGCCAGCAGCCAAGAGAGCGCCAGACGAGTCGTTATGACAGGGGGTCGCAATCAGCCCCAGCATTTT.

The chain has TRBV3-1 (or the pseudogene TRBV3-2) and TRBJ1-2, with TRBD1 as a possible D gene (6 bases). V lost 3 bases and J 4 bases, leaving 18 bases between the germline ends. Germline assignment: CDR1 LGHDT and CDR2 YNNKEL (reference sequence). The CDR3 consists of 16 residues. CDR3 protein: CASSHAGDASLYGYTF. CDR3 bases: TGTGCCAGCAGCCATGCAGGGGACGCCTCCCTCTATGGCTACACCTTC.

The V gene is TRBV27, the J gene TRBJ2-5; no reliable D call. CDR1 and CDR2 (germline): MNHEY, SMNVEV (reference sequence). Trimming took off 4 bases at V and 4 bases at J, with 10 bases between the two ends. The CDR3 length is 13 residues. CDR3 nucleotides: TGTGCCAGCAGTTCTCAGTGGCCAGAGACCCAGTACTTC. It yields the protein CASSSQWPETQYF.

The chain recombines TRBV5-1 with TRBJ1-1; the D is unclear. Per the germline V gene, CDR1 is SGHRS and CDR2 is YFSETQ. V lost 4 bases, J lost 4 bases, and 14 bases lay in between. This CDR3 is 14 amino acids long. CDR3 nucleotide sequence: TGCGCCAGCAGCGAAACGGGAGTTAGCACTGAAGCTTTCTTT. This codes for CASSETGVSTEAFF.

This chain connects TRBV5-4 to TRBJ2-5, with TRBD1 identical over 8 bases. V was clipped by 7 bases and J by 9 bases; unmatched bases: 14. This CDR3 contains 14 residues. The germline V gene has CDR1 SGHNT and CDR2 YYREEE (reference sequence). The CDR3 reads CASWTLGQGKAQYF. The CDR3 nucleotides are TGTGCCAGCTGGACCTTAGGACAGGGAAAGGCCCAGTACTTC.

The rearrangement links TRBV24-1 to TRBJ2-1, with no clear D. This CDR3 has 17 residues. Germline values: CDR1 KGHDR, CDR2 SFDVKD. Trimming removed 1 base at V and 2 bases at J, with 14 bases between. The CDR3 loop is CATSDFQADFAYNEQFF. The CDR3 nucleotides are TGTGCCACCAGTGATTTTCAAGCAGACTTCGCCTACAATGAGCAGTTCTTC.

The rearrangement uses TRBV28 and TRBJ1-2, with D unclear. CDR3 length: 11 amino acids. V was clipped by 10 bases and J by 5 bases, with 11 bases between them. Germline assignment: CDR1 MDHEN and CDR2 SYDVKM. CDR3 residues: CATQSGYGYTF. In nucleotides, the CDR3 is TGTGCCACCCAGAGCGGGTATGGCTACACCTTC.